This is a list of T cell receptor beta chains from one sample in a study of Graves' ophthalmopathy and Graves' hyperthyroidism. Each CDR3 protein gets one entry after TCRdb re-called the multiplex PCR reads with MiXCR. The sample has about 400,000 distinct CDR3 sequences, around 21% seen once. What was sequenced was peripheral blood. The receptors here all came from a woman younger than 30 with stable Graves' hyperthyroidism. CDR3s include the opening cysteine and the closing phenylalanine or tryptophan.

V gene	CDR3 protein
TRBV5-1	CASSSKGAGYEQYF
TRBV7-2	CASSLGGGGELFF
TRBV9	CASSPLRDRSSEQYF
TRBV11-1	CASSLGTGGTHRDGETQYF
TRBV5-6	CASSLVDRVREQYF
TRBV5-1	CASSGSQETQYF
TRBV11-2	CASSWDWYYEQYF
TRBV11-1	CASSIGTDGNTIYF
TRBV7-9	CASSLAGGRDHEQYF
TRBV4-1	CASSRTRLVVSYEQYF
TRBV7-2	CASSFDGPAEEQYF
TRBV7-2	CASSLVWGSSGELFF
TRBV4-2	CASSLRLASSYEQYF
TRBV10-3	CATGQGHNEQYF
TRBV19	CASSTALLGTYEQYF
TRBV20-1	CSASPEVSGNTIYF
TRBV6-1	CASSDYTGPSGSPLHF
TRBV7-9	CASSSPFSGYTF
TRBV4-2	CASSQTGNNQPQHF
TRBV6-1	CASSKDRGDYGYTF
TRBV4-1	CASSTSGRASGELFF
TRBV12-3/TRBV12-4	CASSLVWGRPPGLDTEAFF
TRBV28	CASSGDGTQYF
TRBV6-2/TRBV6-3	CASSPQEVYGYTF
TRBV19	CASSIVGAGELFF
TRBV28	CASGSRGLGETQYF
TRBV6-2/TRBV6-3	CASNTYNEQFF
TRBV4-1	CASSRPGAGGSYEQYF
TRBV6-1	CASIAPGRPGELFF
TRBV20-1	CSAKGPNAEAFF
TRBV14	CASSQRTVIFF
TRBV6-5	CASSYEGQQNTEAFF
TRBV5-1	CASTAGSGELFF
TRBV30	CALRRTEAFF
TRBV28	CASAVTSGIRETQYF
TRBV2	CASSGQGYSNQPQHF
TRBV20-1	CSARRGGVAGTQYF
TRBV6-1	CASRQGGDGELFF
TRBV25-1	CASSEPWDRGTHEQYF
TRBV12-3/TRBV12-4	CASSSPGQGSYGYTF
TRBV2	CASRADGYQPQHF
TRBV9	CASSAQAGGPYEQYF
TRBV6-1	CASSEALSIYEQYF
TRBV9	CASSTQMNTEAFF
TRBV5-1	CASSLADPNTGELFF
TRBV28	CASSFGTTRHYEQYF
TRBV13	CASSARGYGYTF
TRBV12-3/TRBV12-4	CASRKQGTLTGELFF
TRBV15	CATSRDWQGNTGELFF
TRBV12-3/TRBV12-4	CASSAPLYEQYF
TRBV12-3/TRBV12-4	CASSLGIETQYF
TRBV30	CAWSPDSGNTIYF